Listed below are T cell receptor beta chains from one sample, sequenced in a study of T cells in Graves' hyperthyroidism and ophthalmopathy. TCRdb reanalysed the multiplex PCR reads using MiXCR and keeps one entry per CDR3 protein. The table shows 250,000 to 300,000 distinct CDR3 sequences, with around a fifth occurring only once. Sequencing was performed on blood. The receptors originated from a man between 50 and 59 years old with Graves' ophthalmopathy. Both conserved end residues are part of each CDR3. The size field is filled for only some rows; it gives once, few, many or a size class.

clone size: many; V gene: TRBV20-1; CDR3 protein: CSAVVPPGLDVGGGELFF
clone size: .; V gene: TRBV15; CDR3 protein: CATSRERVTYEQYF
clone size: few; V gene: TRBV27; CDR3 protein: CASSFRNRGLFF
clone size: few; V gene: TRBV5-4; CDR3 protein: CASSPESRISYNEQFF
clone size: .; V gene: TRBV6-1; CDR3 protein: CASGEYEQYF
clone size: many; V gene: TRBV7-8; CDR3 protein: CASSLGGSIYEQYF
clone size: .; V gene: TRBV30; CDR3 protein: CAWRLKAGNQETQYF
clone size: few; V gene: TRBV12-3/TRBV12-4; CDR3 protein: CASTADRNNYGYTF
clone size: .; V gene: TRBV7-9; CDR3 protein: CASSSGVTGANVLTF
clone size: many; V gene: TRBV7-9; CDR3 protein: CASRRQDRGKNTEAFF
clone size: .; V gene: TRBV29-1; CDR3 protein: CSVEDRGTRNYGYTF